These 5 T cell receptor beta chains came from one sample sequenced in a study of T cells in Graves' hyperthyroidism and ophthalmopathy. Researchers took RNA transcripts and amplified the TCR beta CDR3 regions from them. RT-PCR in the first round (using the HTBI primer set) targeted the TCR CDR3. TCRdb passed the multiplex PCR reads through MiXCR, listing each CDR3 protein once. The sample holds 500,000 to 550,000 distinct CDR3 sequences, 15% to 20% seen once. The sample taken for sequencing was blood. The receptor source for this set is a man between 35 and 55 years old with Graves' ophthalmopathy.

V gene TRBV24-1 combines with J gene TRBJ1-5, with no clear D. V was shortened by 5 bases and J by 2 bases, with 12 bases between the two germline ends. Germline CDR1 and CDR2: KGHDR and SFDVKD. The CDR3 sequence is 15 residues long. DNA for the CDR3: TGTGCCACCAGTGCGGCAGGAGGCGGCAATCAGCCCCAGCATTTT. Translating gives CATSAAGGGNQPQHF.

V usage is TRBV7-2 and J usage is TRBJ2-1; 9 nucleotides align to TRBD2. The germline gives CDR1 SGHTA, CDR2 FQGNSA. This CDR3 is built from 17 residues. V gave up 6 bases and J gave up 4 bases; unmatched junction bases: 13. CDR3 nucleotide sequence: TGTGCCAGCAGACAGAAGAAACGACTAGCGGATTACAATGAGCAGTTCTTC. Translated, it gives CASRQKKRLADYNEQFF.

Note on this clonotype: A clone one base away is much larger, so this may be a read error. The chain recombines TRBV12-3 or TRBV12-4 with TRBJ1-5, with D perhaps matching TRBD1 (6 bases). This CDR3 has 15 amino acids. The CDR3 sequence is CAGSPQGPFNQPQHF. In nucleotides, the CDR3 is TGTGCCGGCAGTCCCCAGGGGCCCTTCAATCAGCCCCAGCATTTT.

The rearrangement uses TRBV6-1 and TRBJ2-1; 10 bases agree with TRBD2. With V trimmed by 5 bases and J by 6 bases, 4 bases remained unmatched. This CDR3 spans 14 amino acids. From germline, CDR1 is MNHNS and CDR2 SASEGT. CDR3 coding DNA: TGTGCCAGCAGTAAGCGGGAGGGCCCCAATGAGCAGTTCTTC. It is translated as CASSKREGPNEQFF.

The gene calls are TRBV12-3 or TRBV12-4 and TRBJ1-5; D is unclear. Trimming pared 4 bases from V and 11 bases from J, leaving 12 bases between. This CDR3 has 12 amino acids. CDR3 sequence reads: CASSYGTRAQHF. The DNA for the CDR3 is TGTGCCAGCAGTTATGGAACTAGGGCCCAGCATTTT.